One and the same sample provided the 6 T cell receptor beta chains below, sequenced in a study of T cell changes during pregnancy in multiple sclerosis. Profiling relied on immunoSEQ multiplex PCR, and the TCRdb table lists in-frame clones only, not all of them. Of around 96,000 clones in the sample, 90% to 95% were seen once. The sequencing used peripheral blood, collected in the third trimester of pregnancy. These receptors were taken from a female donor with multiple sclerosis, enrolled in a pregnancy study.

CDR3 region: CASSRRLAGPYEQYF. CDR3 bases: TGTGCCAGCAGTCGCCGACTAGCGGGTCCCTACGAGCAGTACTTC. The V call is TRBV7-2, the J call TRBJ2-7; TRBD2 matches at 10 bases. The CDR3 has 15 amino acids. The germline gives CDR1 SGHTA, CDR2 FQGNSA. V lost 6 bases, J lost 2 bases, and 7 bases stayed unmatched.

The chain has TRBV28 and TRBJ2-3; no reliable D call. V gave up 3 bases and J gave up 1 base, with 11 bases separating them. The CDR3 has 15 residues. The germline V gene encodes CDR1 MDHEN and CDR2 SYDVKM. The CDR3 DNA sequence: TGTGCCAGCAGTTTCCCAGCTGCGGGCACAGATACGCAGTATTTT. It encodes CASSFPAAGTDTQYF.

This clone appeared a single time. The V and J genes are TRBV19 and TRBJ2-1; possibly TRBD1 for D (5 bases). Germline assignment: CDR1 LNHDA and CDR2 SQIVND (reference sequence). V was trimmed by 2 bases and J by 2 bases, leaving 10 bases between them. The CDR3 is 15 residues long. CDR3 in amino acids: CASSIRGSPYNEQFF. CDR3 in DNA: TGTGCCAGTAGTATAAGGGGTTCTCCCTACAATGAGCAGTTCTTC.

The chain couples TRBV19 to TRBJ1-1, with 9 bases fitting TRBD1. This CDR3 spans 15 amino acids. The germline CDR1 and CDR2 sequences are LNHDA and SQIVND (reference sequence). V gave up 4 bases and J gave up 6 bases; unmatched junction bases: 9. In DNA form, the CDR3 reads TGTGCCAGTAGTAATCCCAGGAGGGACAGGGCTGAAGCTTTCTTT. Translation gives CASSNPRRDRAEAFF.

This chain connects TRBV30 to TRBJ2-7, with D unclear. CDR3 size: 12 residues. Germline V CDR1 and CDR2: GTSNPN, SVGIG (reference sequence). Trimming took off 0 bases at V and 3 bases at J, with 6 bases between the two ends. The CDR3 coding sequence is TGTGCCTGGAGTGTTGTCAGCTACGAGCAGTACTTC. Protein product: CAWSVVSYEQYF.

The DNA of the CDR3 is TGTGCCAGCAGCGTTAGCGGGAGGGCCTTGGAGACCCAGTACTTC. Its protein product is CASSVSGRALETQYF. The chain combines TRBV9 with TRBJ2-5, with 11 nucleotides matching TRBD2. The CDR3 has 15 amino acids. V shed 2 bases and J 5 bases; nucleotides not matched to a gene: 5. Per germline, CDR1 SGDLS and CDR2 YYNGEE.